This T cell receptor beta chain was observed in a study of blood T cells in healthy people across ages. A J-beta primer mix and a sample-barcoded 5' primer were used in a second PCR of about 7 to 12 cycles. Each cDNA molecule was tagged by a template-switch adaptor with 12 random nucleotides. TCRdb used MiXCR to reprocess the 5' RACE reads, holding one entry per CDR3 protein. The sample has about 900,000 distinct CDR3 sequences; under 50% are singletons. CDR1 is SGHTA, CDR2 FQGNSA, per germline. The ends were cut back, 5 bases at V and 7 bases at J, with 11 bases in the middle. The CDR3 spans 13 residues.

V and J are TRBV7-2 and TRBJ1-4, with D unclear. The sequenced sample was blood. The TCR originated in a man aged 25-40 years in good health. The CDR3 spells CASSVYSSEKLFF. The DNA for the CDR3 is TGTGCCAGCAGCGTATACAGTTCTGAAAAACTGTTTTTT.